This T cell receptor beta chain was documented in a study of blood T cell repertoires in COVID-19. Enrolled during active infection, Seattle patients were then followed longitudinally. As originally analysed: By means of reference gene primer amplification, nucleated cell counts were estimated. Assay used: immunoSEQ multiplex PCR; TCRdb lists only in-frame clones, some missing. The V and J calls and the clone size are those of that table, but D and trimming were determined from the DNA. The profile covers some 68,000 clones, with about 90% appearing a single time and 0.4% to 0.55% taken by the ten largest. The TCR sequence derives from a man aged 50-60 years with COVID-19, enrolled during active disease. Sample: peripheral blood.

The CDR3 nucleotides are TGTGCCTGTACCTTAGGGGGGGCGAACACCGGGGAGCTGTTTTTT. Amino acids: CACTLGGANTGELFF. The chain carries TRBV30 and TRBJ2-2; D is possibly TRBD2 (7 bases). CDR1 is GTSNPN and CDR2 is SVGIG in the germline V gene (reference sequence). V lost 6 bases and J 0 bases, leaving 14 bases between the germline ends. This CDR3 is 15 amino acids long. The full variable domain, completed using reference TRBV30 and TRBJ2-2, is SQTIHQWPATLVQPVGSPLSLECTVEGTSNPNLYWYRQAAGRGLQLLFYSVGIGQISSEVPQNLSASRPQDRQFILSSKKLLLSDSGFYLCACTLGGANTGELFFGEGSRLTVL.